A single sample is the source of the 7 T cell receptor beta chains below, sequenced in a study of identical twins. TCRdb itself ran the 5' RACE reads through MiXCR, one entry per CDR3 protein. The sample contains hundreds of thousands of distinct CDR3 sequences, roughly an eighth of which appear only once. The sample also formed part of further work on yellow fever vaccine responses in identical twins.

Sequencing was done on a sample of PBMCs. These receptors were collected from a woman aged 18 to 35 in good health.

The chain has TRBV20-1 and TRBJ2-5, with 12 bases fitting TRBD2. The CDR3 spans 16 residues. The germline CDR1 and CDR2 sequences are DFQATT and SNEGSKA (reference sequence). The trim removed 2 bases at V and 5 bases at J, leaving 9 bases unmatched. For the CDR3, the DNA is TGCAGTGCTAGAACCGAGACTAGCGGGAGTATGGAGACCCAGTACTTC. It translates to CSARTETSGSMETQYF.

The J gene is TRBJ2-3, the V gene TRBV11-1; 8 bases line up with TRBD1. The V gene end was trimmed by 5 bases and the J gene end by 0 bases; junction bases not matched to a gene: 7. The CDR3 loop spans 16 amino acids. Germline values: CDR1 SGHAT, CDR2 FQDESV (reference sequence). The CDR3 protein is CASSTGTGASTDTQYF. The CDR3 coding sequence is TGTGCCAGCAGCACGGGGACAGGTGCTAGCACAGATACGCAGTATTTT.

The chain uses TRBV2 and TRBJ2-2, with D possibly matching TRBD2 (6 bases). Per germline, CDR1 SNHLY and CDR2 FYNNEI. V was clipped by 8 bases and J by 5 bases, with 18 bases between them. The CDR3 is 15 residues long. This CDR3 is CASLEGGDLTGELFF. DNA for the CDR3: TGTGCCAGCCTGGAGGGTGGGGACCTAACCGGGGAGCTGTTTTTT.

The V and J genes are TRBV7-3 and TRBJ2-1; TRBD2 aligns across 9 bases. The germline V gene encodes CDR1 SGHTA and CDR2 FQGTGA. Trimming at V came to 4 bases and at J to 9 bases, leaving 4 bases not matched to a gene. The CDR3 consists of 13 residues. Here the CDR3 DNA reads TGTGCCAGCAGCTATAGCGGGAGCGGTGAGCAGTTCTTC. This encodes CASSYSGSGEQFF.

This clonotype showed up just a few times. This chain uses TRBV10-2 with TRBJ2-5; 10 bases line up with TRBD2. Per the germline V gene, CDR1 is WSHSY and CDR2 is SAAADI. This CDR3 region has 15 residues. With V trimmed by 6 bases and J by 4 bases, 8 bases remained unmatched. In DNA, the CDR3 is TGCGCCAGCAGCATAAGCGGGGGGGCCGGAGAGACCCAGTACTTC. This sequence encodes CASSISGGAGETQYF.

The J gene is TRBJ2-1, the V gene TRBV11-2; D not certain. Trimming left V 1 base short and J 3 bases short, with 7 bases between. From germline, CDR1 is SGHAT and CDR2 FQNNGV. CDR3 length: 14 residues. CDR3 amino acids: CASSLVNSYNEQFF. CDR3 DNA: TGTGCCAGCAGCTTAGTTAACAGCTACAATGAGCAGTTCTTC.

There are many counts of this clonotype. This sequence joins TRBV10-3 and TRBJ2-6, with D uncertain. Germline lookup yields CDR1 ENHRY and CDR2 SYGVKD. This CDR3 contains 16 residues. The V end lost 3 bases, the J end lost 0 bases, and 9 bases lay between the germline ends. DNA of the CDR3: TGTGCCATCAGTGACCGTCTGGGCTCTGGGGCCAACGTCCTGACTTTC. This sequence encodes CAISDRLGSGANVLTF.